The 13 T cell receptor beta chains listed next were all sequenced from one sample in a study of T cells in tuberculosis. Generated by immunoSEQ multiplex PCR, the TCRdb table keeps only in-frame clones and is missing some. The sample consists of roughly 34,000 clones, approximately 90% of them appearing once. The sequenced material came from PBMCs. The receptors derive from a donor aged 10 to 29 with latent tuberculosis or without tuberculosis infection. Some clones in this sample may be carry-over from other donors' samples.

For the CDR3, the DNA is TGTGCCAGCAGCTTGGCTGGGACAGGGACGAATGGCTACACCTTC. This gives the protein CASSLAGTGTNGYTF. The rearrangement uses TRBV5-6 and TRBJ1-2, with 9 bases that match TRBD1. The J segment lost 6 bases and the V segment lost 0 bases, leaving 6 bases of the junction unmatched. The CDR3 has 15 amino acids. Germline V gene lookup returns CDR1 SGHDT and CDR2 YYEEEE. The full variable domain, completed using reference TRBV5-6 and TRBJ1-2, is DAGVTQSPTHLIKTRGQQVTLRCSPKSGHDTVSWYQQALGQGPQFIFQYYEEEERQRGNFPDRFSGHQFPNYSSELNVNALLLGDSALYLCASSLAGTGTNGYTFGSGTRLTVV.

The chain uses TRBV28 and TRBJ2-7; 9 bases map to TRBD1. The CDR3 has 13 amino acids. Germline CDR1 reads MDHEN; CDR2 reads SYDVKM. The V and J ends lost 5 bases and 5 bases, in that order; junction bases with no gene match: 4. CDR3 DNA: TGTGCCAGCAGTAAGGGACAGGGCCACGAGCAGTACTTC. This codes for CASSKGQGHEQYF.

The chain carries TRBV19 and TRBJ2-1; 7 nucleotides match TRBD2. V was pared by 5 bases and J by 4 bases, with 5 bases of the junction left unmatched. The CDR3 sequence is 14 residues long. The V gene's germline CDR1 is LNHDA and CDR2 SQIVND (reference sequence). CDR3 amino acids: CASSPLAAYNEQFF. The CDR3 bases are TGTGCCAGTAGTCCGCTAGCGGCATACAATGAGCAGTTCTTC.

The V call is TRBV4-1, the J call TRBJ1-1; D is unclear. Looked up from germline, CDR1 is MGHRA and CDR2 is YSYEKL. The CDR3 loop spans 14 amino acids. Deletions cut 2 bases from V and 2 bases from J, with 9 bases between. The CDR3 sequence: CASSQNAGNTEAFF. CDR3 nucleotide sequence: TGCGCCAGCAGCCAAAACGCAGGCAACACTGAAGCTTTCTTT.

The chain employs TRBV9 and TRBJ2-3, with a tentative D call TRBD2 (7 bases). CDR3 length equals 16 residues. Germline loops: CDR1 SGDLS, CDR2 YYNGEE. V was trimmed by 0 bases and J by 4 bases, leaving 15 bases between them. The CDR3 region has the DNA TGTGCCAGCAGCGTAGTCGACGGGGGGCCTGCAGATACGCAGTATTTT. Translating gives CASSVVDGGPADTQYF.

The chain is built from TRBV5-8 and TRBJ1-2; D ambiguous. The V and J ends lost 4 bases and 7 bases respectively, with 17 bases between them. This CDR3 has 14 amino acids. The germline V gene encodes CDR1 SGHTS and CDR2 YDEGEE. The CDR3 DNA is TGTGCCAGCAGCGACGGGAGATTTTTCGGTGGCTACACCTTC. Its translation: CASSDGRFFGGYTF.

This chain links TRBV29-1 with TRBJ1-2, with TRBD1 matching over 7 bases. Germline values: CDR1 SQVTM, CDR2 ANQGSEA. The CDR3 is 15 residues long. Trimming took 6 bases from V and 0 from J; bases not matched to a gene: 10. CDR3 coding DNA: TGCAGCGTCCTTGACAGGGAGAGAGCTAACTATGGCTACACCTTC. Amino acid sequence: CSVLDRERANYGYTF. The full variable domain, in which reference TRBV29-1 and TRBJ1-2 provide the parts outside the CDR3, is SAVISQKPSRDICQRGTSLTIQCQVDSQVTMMFWYRQQPGQSLTLIATANQGSEATYESGFVIDKFPISRPNLTFSTLTVSNMSPEDSSIYLCSVLDRERANYGYTFGSGTRLTVV.

This rearrangement joins TRBV11-2 to TRBJ1-1; D possibly corresponds to TRBD1 (6 bases). In germline, CDR1 is SGHAT, CDR2 FQNNGV. Trimming stripped 3 bases from V and 10 bases from J, with 12 bases between. This CDR3 has 12 amino acids. DNA of the CDR3: TGTGCCAGCAGCTTTTACGGGGGGCCAGCTTTCTTT. This gives the protein CASSFYGGPAFF.

The CDR3 DNA reads TGCGCCAGCAGCATAGGACAGGGGCCTGGGGCCAACGTCCTGACTTTC. Residues: CASSIGQGPGANVLTF. This chain uses TRBV5-1 with TRBJ2-6; 9 bases agree with TRBD1. This CDR3 comprises 16 residues. Per germline, CDR1 SGHRS and CDR2 YFSETQ. V lost 4 bases to trimming and J lost 2 bases; unmatched junction nucleotides: 4.

V usage is TRBV7-9 and J usage is TRBJ1-2, with 8 bases fitting TRBD1. The CDR3 covers 14 residues. The germline gives CDR1 SEHNR, CDR2 FQNEAQ (reference sequence). The ends lost 5 bases at V and 6 bases at J; junction bases unmatched: 8. CDR3 bases: TGTGCCAGCAGCATCGGACAGGGTGATCATGGCTACACCTTC. It encodes CASSIGQGDHGYTF.

The chain employs TRBV5-5 and TRBJ2-7; D might be TRBD2 (5 bases). Trimming removed 4 bases from V and 3 bases from J, with 14 bases in between. Germline V gene sequence: CDR1 SGHKS, CDR2 YYEKEE (reference sequence). The CDR3 covers 14 residues. The DNA of the CDR3 is TGTGCCAGCAGCCTAAACGAGAGGGTCTACGAGCAGTACTTC. Its protein product is CASSLNERVYEQYF.

The CDR3 sequence: CASSTSGTPNYGYTF. CDR3 DNA sequence: TGTGCCAGTAGTACCTCCGGGACACCTAACTATGGCTACACCTTC. V usage is TRBV19 and J usage is TRBJ1-2; possible D gene TRBD1, 6 bases. Trimming shortened V by 4 bases and J by 0 bases, and 12 bases separated the two germline ends. The CDR3 sequence is 15 residues long. CDR1 is LNHDA, CDR2 SQIVND, per germline (reference sequence).

In this sample, this clone turned up once. The genes are TRBV5-1 and TRBJ1-2; 7 bases fit TRBD1. V lost 4 bases and J lost 8; bases outside the gene matches: 8. This CDR3 region has 13 residues. In germline, CDR1 is SGHRS, CDR2 YFSETQ. CDR3 bases: TGCGCCAGCAGCATCACAGGGGTCGAAGGCTACACCTTC. It specifies CASSITGVEGYTF.